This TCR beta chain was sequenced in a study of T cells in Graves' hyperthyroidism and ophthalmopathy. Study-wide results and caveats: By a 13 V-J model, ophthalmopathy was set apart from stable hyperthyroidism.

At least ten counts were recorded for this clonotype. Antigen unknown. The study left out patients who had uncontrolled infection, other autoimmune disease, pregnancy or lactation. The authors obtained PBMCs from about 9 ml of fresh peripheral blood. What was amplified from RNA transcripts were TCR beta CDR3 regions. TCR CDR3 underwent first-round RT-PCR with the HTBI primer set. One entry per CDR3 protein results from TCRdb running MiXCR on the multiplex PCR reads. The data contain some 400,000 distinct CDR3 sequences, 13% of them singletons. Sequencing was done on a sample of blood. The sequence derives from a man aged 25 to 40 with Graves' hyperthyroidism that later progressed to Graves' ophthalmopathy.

CDR3 nucleotides: TGTGCCAGCAGTGAGGAGAGAGGGAACACTGAAGCTTTCTTT. This gives the protein CASSEERGNTEAFF. The genes are TRBV2 and TRBJ1-1, with D uncertain. This CDR3 contains 14 residues. Germline loops: CDR1 SNHLY, CDR2 FYNNEI. V was cut by 3 bases and J by 1 base, with 9 bases left in between.